This passage covers 3 T cell receptor beta chains from one sample sequenced in a study of Graves' ophthalmopathy and Graves' hyperthyroidism. Scientists amplified the TCR beta CDR3 regions from RNA transcripts. Amplification began with first-round RT-PCR using HTBI primers, then second-round multiplex PCR was performed. TCRdb re-analysed the multiplex PCR reads in MiXCR, keeping a single row per CDR3 protein. Here the sample spans about 1.2 million distinct CDR3 sequences, about 36% being singletons. Source material: peripheral blood or thyroid tissue (not recorded which). These receptors all stem from an adult man with Graves' hyperthyroidism.

The chain joins TRBV9 to TRBJ1-2; D unresolved. The CDR3 runs 16 residues. Germline CDR1 SGDLS, CDR2 YYNGEE. Between the trimmed V and J ends, which lost 1 base and 1 base, there was a span of 14 bases. For the CDR3, the DNA is TGTGCCAGCAGCGTAAGTCTAGCACCCCTTAACTATGGCTACACCTTC. It translates to CASSVSLAPLNYGYTF.

This clonotype has ten or more counts. V gene TRBV19 combines with J gene TRBJ2-2; D not resolved. This CDR3 is 13 amino acids long. Per germline, CDR1 LNHDA and CDR2 SQIVND (reference sequence). The V end was cut by 5 bases, the J end by 3 bases, with 7 bases between. The CDR3: CASSFSDTGELFF. Here the CDR3 DNA reads TGTGCCAGTAGTTTTTCCGACACCGGGGAGCTGTTTTTT.

As regards this clonotype: A junction end diverges from the germline sequence, so it may reflect a read error. This rearrangement joins TRBV7-3 to TRBJ1-6, with 8 bases lining up with TRBD1. Germline V CDR1 and CDR2: SGHTA, FQGTGA. CDR3 length equals 15 residues. CDR3 amino acids: CASSPEDRENSPFHF. Here the CDR3 DNA reads TGTGCCAGCAGCCCGGAGGACAGGGAAAATTCACCCTTCCACTTT.